This T cell receptor (beta chain) originates from a study of blood T cell repertoires in COVID-19. Study in general: The study drew acute and convalescent COVID-19 samples from the United States, Italy and Spain. PBMCs, B-cell-depleted T cells, or T cells provided the cDNA or gDNA that made up the material.

V lost 4 bases and J lost 4, with 12 bases in between. Looked up from germline, CDR1 is SGHKS and CDR2 is YYEKEE (reference sequence). The CDR3 has 14 amino acids. Authors' methods: Counts of nucleated cells, estimated from reference gene primer amplification, were obtained. Here immunoSEQ multiplex PCR was the method, and the copy in TCRdb shows in-frame clones only, minus some. The D gene and trimming were derived from the DNA, and the V and J assignments and clone size from that table. The data hold some 160,000 clones, with approximately 86% observed a single time. Seattle-derived patients entered the study during active infection and were followed longitudinally.

The source is a woman aged 80 or older with COVID-19, enrolled during active disease. The V gene is TRBV5-5, the J gene TRBJ2-1; a weak D match, TRBD1 (6 bases). The sequenced material came from peripheral blood. The CDR3 is CASSGTGHYNEQFF. The CDR3 DNA is TGTGCCAGCAGCGGTACGGGACATTACAATGAGCAGTTCTTC.